The 5 T cell receptor beta chains reported below all come from one sample, sequenced in a study of response to subunit inactivated influenza vaccine. Each CDR3 protein gets one entry after TCRdb re-called the RT-PCR reads with MiXCR. The sample yields 500,000 to 550,000 distinct CDR3 sequences, approximately 7.3% seen once. The source material was PBMCs from blood, sampled about 23 months after vaccination. The source is a man in his fifties or sixties who received an inactivated influenza vaccine.

The chain combines TRBV20-1 with TRBJ1-1; 8 bases agree with TRBD1. The germline gives CDR1 DFQATT, CDR2 SNEGSKA (reference sequence). The ends lost 4 bases at V and 11 bases at J; junction bases unmatched: 6. The CDR3 spans 11 residues. The CDR3 region is CSAKTGAWAFF. The CDR3 DNA reads as TGCAGTGCTAAGACAGGGGCGTGGGCTTTCTTT.

This clonotype appeared a few times. The chain employs TRBV7-2 and TRBJ2-1, with TRBD2 matching 7 bases. Trimming took 5 bases from V and 9 from J; bases not matched to a gene: 13. The CDR3 has 15 residues. CDR1 is SGHTA and CDR2 is FQGNSA in the germline V gene. CDR3 DNA: TGTGCCAGCAGCCCAGGACTAGTCTCAAAGCGTGAGCAGTTCTTC. This codes for CASSPGLVSKREQFF. Together with reference TRBV7-2 and TRBJ2-1, the CDR3 gives the full variable domain: GAGVSQSPSNKVTEKGKDVELRCDPISGHTALYWYRQSLGQGLEFLIYFQGNSAPDKSGLPSDRFSAERTGGSVSTLTIQRTQQEDSAVYLCASSPGLVSKREQFFGPGTRLTVL.

V gene TRBV7-2 combines with J gene TRBJ1-2; D call uncertain. The CDR3 runs to 10 residues. Trimming removed 10 bases from V and 5 bases from J, with 8 bases in between. CDR1 is SGHTA, CDR2 FQGNSA, per germline. The CDR3 sequence: CATTVYGYTF. DNA of the CDR3: TGTGCCACAACGGTTTATGGCTACACCTTC. The complete variable domain, with remaining parts taken from reference TRBV7-2 and TRBJ1-2, reads GAGVSQSPSNKVTEKGKDVELRCDPISGHTALYWYRQSLGQGLEFLIYFQGNSAPDKSGLPSDRFSAERTGGSVSTLTIQRTQQEDSAVYLCATTVYGYTFGSGTRLTVV.

Many counts were recorded for this clonotype. The chain recombines TRBV4-3 with TRBJ2-4; 10 nucleotides agree with TRBD2. J lost 2 bases, V lost 0 bases, and 16 bases had no gene match. Germline V gives CDR1 LGHNA, CDR2 YSLEER. This CDR3 region has 21 residues. Written as DNA, the CDR3 is TGCGCCAGCAGCCAAGACCTTCTTACTAGCGGGGCCTCCCTGTCCAAAAACATTCAGTACTTC. This encodes CASSQDLLTSGASLSKNIQYF.

This clonotype was recorded many times. The rearrangement uses TRBV20-1 and TRBJ2-7, with TRBD1 matching over 7 bases. The CDR3 runs to 15 residues. Trimming cost V 2 bases and J 0 bases; bases outside gene matches: 7. CDR1 DFQATT and CDR2 SNEGSKA come from the germline V gene (reference sequence). CDR3 residues: CSARRGGPTSYEQYF. CDR3 nucleotides: TGCAGTGCTAGAAGAGGGGGCCCCACCTCCTACGAGCAGTACTTC.